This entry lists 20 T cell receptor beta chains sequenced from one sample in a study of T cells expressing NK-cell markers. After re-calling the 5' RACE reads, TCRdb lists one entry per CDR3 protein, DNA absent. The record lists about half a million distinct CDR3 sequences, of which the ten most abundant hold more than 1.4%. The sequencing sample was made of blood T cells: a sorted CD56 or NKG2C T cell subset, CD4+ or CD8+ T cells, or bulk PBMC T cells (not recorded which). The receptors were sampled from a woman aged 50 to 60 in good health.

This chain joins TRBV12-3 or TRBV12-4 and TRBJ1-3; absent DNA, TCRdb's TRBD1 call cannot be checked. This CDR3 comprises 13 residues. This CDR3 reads CASSVQGGNTIYF.

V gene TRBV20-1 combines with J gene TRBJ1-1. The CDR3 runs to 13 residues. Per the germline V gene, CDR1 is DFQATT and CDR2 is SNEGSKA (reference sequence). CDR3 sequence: CSAPSESNTEAFF.

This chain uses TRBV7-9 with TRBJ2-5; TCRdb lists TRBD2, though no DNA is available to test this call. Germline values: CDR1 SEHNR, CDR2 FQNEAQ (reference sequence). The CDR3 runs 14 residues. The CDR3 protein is CASSHRLAGETQYF.

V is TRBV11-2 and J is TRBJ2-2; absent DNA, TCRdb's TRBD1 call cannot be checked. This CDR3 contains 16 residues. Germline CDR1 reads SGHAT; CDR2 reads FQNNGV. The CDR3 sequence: CASSFGDRVNTGELFF.

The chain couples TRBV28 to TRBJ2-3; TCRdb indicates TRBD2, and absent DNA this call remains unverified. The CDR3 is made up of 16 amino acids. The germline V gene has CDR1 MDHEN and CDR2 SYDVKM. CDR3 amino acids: CASSSLAGPFTDTQYF.

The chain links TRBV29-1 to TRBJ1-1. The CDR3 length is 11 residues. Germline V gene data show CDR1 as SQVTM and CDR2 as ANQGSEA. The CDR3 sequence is CSHSSGLGAFF.

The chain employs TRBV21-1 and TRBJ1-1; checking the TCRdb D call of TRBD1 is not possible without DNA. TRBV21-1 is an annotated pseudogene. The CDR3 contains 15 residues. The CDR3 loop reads CASSAPTGLNTEAFF.

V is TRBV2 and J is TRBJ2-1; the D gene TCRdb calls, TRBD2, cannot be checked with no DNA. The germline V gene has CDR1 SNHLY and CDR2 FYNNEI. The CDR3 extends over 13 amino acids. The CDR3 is CASSDPVLHPEFF.

The CDR3 reads CASSSGLESLKQFF. This chain connects TRBV5-1 to TRBJ2-1; as DNA is missing, the TRBD2 call by TCRdb cannot be tested. Per germline, CDR1 SGHRS and CDR2 YFSETQ. The CDR3 runs 14 residues.

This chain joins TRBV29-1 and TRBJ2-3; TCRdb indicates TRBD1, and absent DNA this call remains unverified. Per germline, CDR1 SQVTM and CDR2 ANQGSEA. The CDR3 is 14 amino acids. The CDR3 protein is CSVRTQGLVDTQYF.

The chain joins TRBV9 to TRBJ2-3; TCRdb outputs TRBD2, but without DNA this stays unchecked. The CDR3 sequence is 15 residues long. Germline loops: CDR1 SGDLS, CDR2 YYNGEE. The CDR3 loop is CASSVSLAGVDTQYF.

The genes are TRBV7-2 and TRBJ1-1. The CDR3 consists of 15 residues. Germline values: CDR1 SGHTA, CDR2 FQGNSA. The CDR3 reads CASSPSPPLTQEAFF.

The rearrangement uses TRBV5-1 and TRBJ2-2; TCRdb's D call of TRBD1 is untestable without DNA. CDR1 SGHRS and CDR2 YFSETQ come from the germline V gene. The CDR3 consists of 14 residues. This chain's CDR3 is CASSSGTVTGELFF. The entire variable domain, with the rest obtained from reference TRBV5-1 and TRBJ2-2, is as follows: KAGVTQTPRYLIKTRGQQVTLSCSPISGHRSVSWYQQTPGQGLQFLFEYFSETQRNKGNFPGRFSGRQFSNSRSEMNVSTLELGDSALYLCASSSGTVTGELFFGEGSRLTVL.

This CDR3 reads CASSYSPSPRDSYEQYF. The chain joins TRBV6-2 or TRBV6-3 to TRBJ2-7; absent DNA, TCRdb's TRBD1 call cannot be checked. Germline assignment: CDR1 MNHEY and CDR2 SVGEGT. The CDR3 sequence is 17 residues long.

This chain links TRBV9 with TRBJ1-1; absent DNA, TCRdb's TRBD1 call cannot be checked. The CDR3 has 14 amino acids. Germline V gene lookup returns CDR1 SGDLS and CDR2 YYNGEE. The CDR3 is CASSTTQGGTEAFF.

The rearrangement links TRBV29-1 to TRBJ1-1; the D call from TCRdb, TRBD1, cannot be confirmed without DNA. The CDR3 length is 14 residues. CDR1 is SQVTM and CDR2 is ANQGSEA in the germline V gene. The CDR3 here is CSVNRGGENTEAFF.

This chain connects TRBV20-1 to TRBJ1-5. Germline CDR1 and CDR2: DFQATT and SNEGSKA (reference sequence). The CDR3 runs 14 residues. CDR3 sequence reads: CSAGLAGPTGPQHF.

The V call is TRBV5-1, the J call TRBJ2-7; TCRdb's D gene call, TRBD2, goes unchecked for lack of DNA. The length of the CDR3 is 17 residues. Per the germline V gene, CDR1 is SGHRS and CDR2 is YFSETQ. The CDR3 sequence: CASSLGGLAGEANEQYF.

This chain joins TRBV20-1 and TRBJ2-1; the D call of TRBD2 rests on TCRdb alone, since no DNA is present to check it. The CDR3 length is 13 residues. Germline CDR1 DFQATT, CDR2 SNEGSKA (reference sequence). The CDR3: CSLKREGRSEQFF.

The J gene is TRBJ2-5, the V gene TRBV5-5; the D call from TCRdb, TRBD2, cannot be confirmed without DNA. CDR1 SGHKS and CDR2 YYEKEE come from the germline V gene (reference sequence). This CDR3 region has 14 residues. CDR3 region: CASSPGTSHETQYF.